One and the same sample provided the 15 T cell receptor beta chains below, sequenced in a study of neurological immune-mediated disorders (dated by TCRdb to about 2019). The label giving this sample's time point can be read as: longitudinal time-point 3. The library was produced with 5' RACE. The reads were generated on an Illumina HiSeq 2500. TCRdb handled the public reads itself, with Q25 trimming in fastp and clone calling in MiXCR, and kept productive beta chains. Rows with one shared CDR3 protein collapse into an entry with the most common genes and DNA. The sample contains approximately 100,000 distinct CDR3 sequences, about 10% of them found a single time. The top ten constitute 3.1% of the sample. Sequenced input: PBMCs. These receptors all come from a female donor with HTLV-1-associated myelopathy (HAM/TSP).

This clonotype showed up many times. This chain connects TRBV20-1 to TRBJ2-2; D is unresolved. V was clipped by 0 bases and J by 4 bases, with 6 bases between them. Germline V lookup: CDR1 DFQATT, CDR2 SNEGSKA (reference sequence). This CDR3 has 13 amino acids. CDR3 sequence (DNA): TGCAGTGCTAGAGATAGGGTCACCGGGGAGCTGTTTTTT. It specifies CSARDRVTGELFF.

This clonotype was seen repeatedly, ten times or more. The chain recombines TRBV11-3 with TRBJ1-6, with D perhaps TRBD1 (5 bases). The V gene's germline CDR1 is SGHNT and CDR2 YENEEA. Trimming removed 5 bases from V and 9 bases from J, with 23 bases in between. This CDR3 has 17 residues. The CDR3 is CASSLKRRGPPVSPLHF. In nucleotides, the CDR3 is TGTGCCAGCAGCCTCAAGCGGAGGGGACCCCCTGTTTCACCCCTCCACTTT.

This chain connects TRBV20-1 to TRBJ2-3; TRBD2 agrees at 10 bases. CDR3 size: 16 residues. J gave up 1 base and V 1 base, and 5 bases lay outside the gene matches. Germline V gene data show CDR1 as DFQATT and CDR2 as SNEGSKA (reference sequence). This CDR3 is CSARGVLAGRTDTQYF. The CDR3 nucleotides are TGCAGTGCTAGAGGGGTACTAGCGGGGCGCACAGATACGCAGTATTTT.

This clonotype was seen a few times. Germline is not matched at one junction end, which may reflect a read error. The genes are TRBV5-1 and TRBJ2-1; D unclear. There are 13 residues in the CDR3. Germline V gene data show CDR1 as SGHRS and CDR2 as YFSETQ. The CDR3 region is CAGSLLPSDEQFF. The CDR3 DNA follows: TGCGCCGGCAGCTTGTTACCGAGCGATGAGCAGTTCTTC. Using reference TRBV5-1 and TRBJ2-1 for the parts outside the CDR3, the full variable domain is KAGVTQTPRYLIKTRGQQVTLSCSPISGHRSVSWYQQTPGQGLQFLFEYFSETQRNKGNFPGRFSGRQFSNSRSEMNVSTLELGDSALYLCAGSLLPSDEQFFGPGTRLTVL.

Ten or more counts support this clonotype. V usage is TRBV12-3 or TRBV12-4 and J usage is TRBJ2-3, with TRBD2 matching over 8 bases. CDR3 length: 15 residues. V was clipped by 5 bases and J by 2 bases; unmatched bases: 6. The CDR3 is CASSPLAELTDTQYF. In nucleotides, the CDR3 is TGTGCCAGCAGTCCACTAGCGGAGCTCACAGATACGCAGTATTTT.

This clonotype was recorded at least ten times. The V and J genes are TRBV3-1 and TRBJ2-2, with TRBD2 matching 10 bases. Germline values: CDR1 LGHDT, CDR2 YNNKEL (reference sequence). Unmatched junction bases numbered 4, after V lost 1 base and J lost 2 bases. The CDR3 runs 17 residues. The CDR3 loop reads CASSQGRTSGNTGELFF. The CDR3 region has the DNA TGTGCCAGCAGCCAAGGCAGGACTAGCGGAAACACCGGGGAGCTGTTTTTT.

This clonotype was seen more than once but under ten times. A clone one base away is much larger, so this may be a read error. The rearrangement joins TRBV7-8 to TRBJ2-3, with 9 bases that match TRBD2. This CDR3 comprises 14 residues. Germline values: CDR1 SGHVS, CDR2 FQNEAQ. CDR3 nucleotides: TGTGTCAGCAGCCGCGGGGGGGCTCAAGATACGCAGTATTTT. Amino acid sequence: CVSSRGGAQDTQYF. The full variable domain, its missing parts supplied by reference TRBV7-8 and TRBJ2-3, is GAGVSQSPRYKVAKRGQDVALRCDPISGHVSLFWYQQALGQGPEFLTYFQNEAQLDKSGLPSDRFFAERPEGSVSTLKIQRTQQEDSAVYLCVSSRGGAQDTQYFGPGTRLTVL.

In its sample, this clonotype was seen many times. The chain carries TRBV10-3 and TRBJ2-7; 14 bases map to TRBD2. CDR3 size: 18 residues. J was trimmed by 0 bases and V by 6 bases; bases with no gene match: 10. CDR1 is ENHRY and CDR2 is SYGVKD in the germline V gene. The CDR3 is CAISPGTSGGEYSYEQYF. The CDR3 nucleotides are TGTGCCATCAGCCCCGGGACTAGCGGGGGCGAGTACTCCTACGAGCAGTACTTC.

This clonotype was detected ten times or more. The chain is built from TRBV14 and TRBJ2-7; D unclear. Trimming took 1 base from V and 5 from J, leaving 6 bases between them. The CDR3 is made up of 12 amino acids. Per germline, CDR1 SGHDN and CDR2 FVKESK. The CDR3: CASSQGVHEQYF. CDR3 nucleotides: TGTGCCAGCAGCCAAGGGGTCCACGAGCAGTACTTC.

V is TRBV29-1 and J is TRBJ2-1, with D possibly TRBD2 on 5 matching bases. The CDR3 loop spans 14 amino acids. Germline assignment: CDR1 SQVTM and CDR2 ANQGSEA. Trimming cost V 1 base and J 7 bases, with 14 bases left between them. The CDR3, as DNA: TGCAGCGTTGAAGGGATGAAGGGCGGGAATGAGCAGTTCTTC. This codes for CSVEGMKGGNEQFF.

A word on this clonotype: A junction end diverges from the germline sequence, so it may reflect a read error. As DNA, the CDR3 is TGTGCCAGCAGCCAAGATGTGGTCACAGATACGCGGTATTTT. Its protein product is CASSQDVVTDTRYF. The chain links TRBV4-2 to TRBJ2-3; no definite D call. The germline gives CDR1 LGHNA, CDR2 YNFKEQ. The CDR3 spans 14 residues.

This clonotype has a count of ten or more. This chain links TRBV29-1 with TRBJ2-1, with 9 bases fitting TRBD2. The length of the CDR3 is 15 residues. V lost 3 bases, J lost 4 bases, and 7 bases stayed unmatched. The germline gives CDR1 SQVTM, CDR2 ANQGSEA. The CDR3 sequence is CSVDRSGGLYNEQFF. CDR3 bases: TGCAGCGTTGATAGGAGCGGGGGGCTTTACAATGAGCAGTTCTTC.

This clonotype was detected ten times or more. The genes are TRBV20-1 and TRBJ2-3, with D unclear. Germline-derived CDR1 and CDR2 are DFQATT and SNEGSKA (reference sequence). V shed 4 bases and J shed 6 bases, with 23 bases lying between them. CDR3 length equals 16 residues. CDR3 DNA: TGCAGTGCTACATCTAGAGGCACGGAGCCCGGTGATACGCAGTATTTT. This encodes CSATSRGTEPGDTQYF.

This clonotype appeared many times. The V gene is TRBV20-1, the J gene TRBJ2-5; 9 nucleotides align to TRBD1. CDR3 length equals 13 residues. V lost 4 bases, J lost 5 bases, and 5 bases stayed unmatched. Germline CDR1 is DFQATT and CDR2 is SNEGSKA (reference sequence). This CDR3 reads CSAKTGGSETQYF. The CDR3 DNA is TGCAGTGCTAAAACAGGGGGCTCGGAGACCCAGTACTTC.

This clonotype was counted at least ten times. In DNA form, the CDR3 reads TGCGCCAGCAGCCCAAGCGGGGCGTACAATGAGCAGTTCTTC. It translates to CASSPSGAYNEQFF. The chain uses TRBV5-1 and TRBJ2-1, with 7 bases lining up with TRBD2. The germline V gene has CDR1 SGHRS and CDR2 YFSETQ. The CDR3 is 14 amino acids. The V segment lost 4 bases and the J segment 4 bases; nucleotides outside the gene matches: 5.